One sample yielded the 14 T cell receptor beta chains listed below, sequenced in a study of human T cells and chemical hapten exposure. Time point indicated: patch test 1, 2 weeks after DPC sensitization. Treatment of the sample: therapeutic diphenylcyclopropenone sensitization with weekly scalp DPC. One entry per CDR3 protein, called by TCRdb with MiXCR from the RACE reads. Of more than 90,000 distinct CDR3 sequences in the sample, about 10% were seen once. Sequenced here: whole blood, sampled in connection with sensitization to the hapten diphenylcyclopropenone (DPC). These receptors all stem from a man aged 40-49 years with alopecia areata. Some clones in this sample may be carry-over from other donors' samples.

This clonotype was counted a few times. The rearrangement uses TRBV6-5 and TRBJ2-1; 12 nucleotides match TRBD1. Germline trimming cut 6 bases from V and 15 bases from J; bases unmatched to any gene: 12. CDR3 length equals 14 residues. Germline CDR1 and CDR2: MNHEY and SVGAGI. The CDR3 DNA is TGTGCCAGCAGAACGGGACAGGGGGCGGCAGTTGGGTTCTTC. Translating it yields CASRTGQGAAVGFF.

The table lists this clonotype with a few counts. This sequence joins TRBV19 and TRBJ2-7; TRBD1 aligns across 8 bases. CDR1 is LNHDA, CDR2 SQIVND, per germline (reference sequence). This CDR3 has 16 amino acids. J was trimmed by 1 base and V by 6 bases; bases with no gene match: 11. The CDR3 loop reads CASSPKRDRPSYEQYF. The CDR3 region has the DNA TGTGCCAGTAGCCCAAAACGGGACAGGCCTTCCTACGAGCAGTACTTC.

At least ten counts were recorded for this clonotype. The V gene is TRBV6-2 or TRBV6-3, the J gene TRBJ2-3; possibly TRBD2 for D (6 bases). V was cut by 1 base and J by 4 bases, with 9 bases left in between. The CDR3 is 14 residues long. Germline CDR1 MNHEY, CDR2 SVGEGT. Here the CDR3 reads CASSYWRGADTQYF. The CDR3 region has the DNA TGTGCCAGCAGTTACTGGCGGGGCGCAGATACGCAGTATTTT.

The table lists this clonotype with many counts. The rearrangement uses TRBV29-1 and TRBJ2-6, with 7 bases lining up with TRBD1. J was trimmed by 0 bases and V by 6 bases; bases with no gene match: 5. Germline CDR1 SQVTM, CDR2 ANQGSEA. The CDR3 loop spans 15 amino acids. The CDR3 here is CSVQDRSSGANVLTF. The DNA of the CDR3 is TGCAGCGTGCAGGACAGGAGCTCTGGGGCCAACGTCCTGACTTTC.

This clonotype was found a few times. This sequence joins TRBV7-9 and TRBJ2-5; TRBD2 matches at 10 bases. In germline, CDR1 is SEHNR, CDR2 FQNEAQ (reference sequence). This CDR3 region has 16 residues. With V trimmed by 5 bases and J by 5 bases, 11 bases remained unmatched. CDR3 in DNA: TGTGCCAGCAGCACCCGATTAGCGGGAGGTACGGAGACCCAGTACTTC. This translates into CASSTRLAGGTETQYF.

This clonotype was seen a few times. This rearrangement joins TRBV5-1 to TRBJ2-1, with D perhaps matching TRBD1 (6 bases). V shed 4 bases and J shed 0 bases, with 14 bases lying between them. The CDR3 loop spans 16 amino acids. Germline values: CDR1 SGHRS, CDR2 YFSETQ. CDR3 DNA sequence: TGCGCCAGCAGCCTTTTCTTGGGGGCCTCCTACAATGAGCAGTTCTTC. Protein sequence: CASSLFLGASYNEQFF.

This chain joins TRBV20-1 and TRBJ2-1; the match to TRBD2 covers 9 bases. The germline V gene has CDR1 DFQATT and CDR2 SNEGSKA (reference sequence). Trimming removed 3 bases from V and 4 bases from J; junction bases left unmatched: 4. The CDR3 totals 14 residues. The CDR3 loop is CSASGLAGYNEQFF. In DNA, the CDR3 is TGCAGTGCTAGCGGTCTAGCGGGATACAATGAGCAGTTCTTC.

This clonotype was recorded many times. This chain uses TRBV28 with TRBJ1-2; D is ambiguous. The CDR3 runs to 11 residues. The V gene lost 3 bases and the J gene lost 8 bases, with 7 bases spanning the gap. Germline V gene lookup returns CDR1 MDHEN and CDR2 SYDVKM. The CDR3 DNA reads as TGTGCCAGCAGTTTTACAGAAGGCTACACCTTC. Encoded protein: CASSFTEGYTF.

J is TRBJ1-2 and V is TRBV10-3; D may be TRBD1 (5 bases). The CDR3 runs 13 residues. The germline V gene encodes CDR1 ENHRY and CDR2 SYGVKD. V lost 3 bases to trimming and J lost 4 bases, with 9 bases between them. CDR3 nucleotides: TGTGCCATCAGTGACACAGGCATCTATGGCTACACCTTC. This encodes CAISDTGIYGYTF.

The genes are TRBV29-1 and TRBJ1-6; D remains ambiguous. Germline V gives CDR1 SQVTM, CDR2 ANQGSEA. This CDR3 region has 14 residues. Trimming removed 6 bases from V and 9 bases from J, with 18 bases in between. The CDR3 bases are TGCAGCGTCGCAGATAATGCCTATGGTTCACCCCTCCACTTT. Translated: CSVADNAYGSPLHF.

This clonotype was seen more than once but under ten times. The V call is TRBV20-1, the J call TRBJ1-1, with D possibly being TRBD1 (6 bases). V shed 4 bases and J shed 1 base, with 13 bases lying between them. The CDR3 is made up of 14 amino acids. Germline V gene data show CDR1 as DFQATT and CDR2 as SNEGSKA (reference sequence). CDR3 protein: CSATSRDKNTEAFF. CDR3 DNA sequence: TGCAGTGCTACCAGCCGGGACAAGAACACTGAAGCTTTCTTT.

The chain combines TRBV23-1 with TRBJ2-4, with D perhaps matching TRBD1 or TRBD2 (5 bases each). TRBV23-1 is marked as an open reading frame, function uncertain. This CDR3 contains 17 residues. Trimming left V 7 bases short and J 2 bases short, with 21 bases between. The CDR3 DNA sequence: TGCGCCAGCACTCTATTCAGGGAGTCCTTACCCAAAAACATTCAGTACTTC. This translates into CASTLFRESLPKNIQYF.

This rearrangement joins TRBV9 to TRBJ2-5; 10 bases agree with TRBD2. The germline CDR1 and CDR2 sequences are SGDLS and YYNGEE. The CDR3 spans 15 residues. Trimming took 2 bases from V and 1 from J; bases not matched to a gene: 2. CDR3 loop: CASSVASGGQETQYF. DNA of the CDR3: TGTGCCAGCAGCGTGGCTAGCGGGGGCCAAGAGACCCAGTACTTC.

This clonotype was counted a few times. The chain combines TRBV24-1 with TRBJ2-1; 7 bases are a match to TRBD1. The CDR3 extends over 13 amino acids. CDR1 KGHDR and CDR2 SFDVKD come from the germline V gene. V shed 12 bases, J shed 8 bases, and the junction held 12 bases outside the gene matches. CDR3 sequence reads: CALRQGFVDEQFF. In nucleotides, the CDR3 is TGTGCCCTACGACAGGGATTTGTCGATGAGCAGTTCTTC.